This TCR beta chain was captured in a study of metastatic and nonmetastatic thyroid tumors. About the study: Repertoires from malignant and benign thyroid patients were compared across blood and tumor or nodule tissue.

Trimming took off 2 bases at V and 3 bases at J, with 8 bases between the two ends. This CDR3 is 13 amino acids long. Germline V lookup: CDR1 SGHDT, CDR2 YYEEEE. Before thyroid surgery, none of the patients had received any treatment. Turning to this clone: Its cognate antigen is unknown.

TCRdb re-called clones via MiXCR from the PCR reads. The sample shows tens of thousands of clones, roughly a sixth of them seen only once. General study findings and limits: Across blood and tumor, TCR beta diversity in malignant thyroid tumors was reportedly significantly higher than in benign nodules.

The sequence was obtained from a male donor with papillary thyroid cancer or a benign thyroid nodule (not recorded which). Some clones in this sample may be carry-over from other donors' samples. The chain has TRBV5-6 and TRBJ2-5; tentatively, D is TRBD2 (6 bases). The material sequenced was blood. Here the CDR3 reads CASSFGGEETQYF. CDR3 in DNA: TGTGCCAGCAGCTTTGGAGGGGAAGAGACCCAGTACTTC.